This entry lists 32 T cell receptor beta chains sequenced from one sample in a study of cytomegalovirus exposure and HLA in healthy donors. The PCR contained 60 Vbeta and 13 Jbeta primers. The repertoire was sequenced with immunoSEQ multiplex PCR; TCRdb's copy has only in-frame clones and lacks some. Here the sample spans about 140,000 clones, roughly 65% being singletons. Sample: PBMCs. Receptors were obtained from a woman younger than 45 in good health and CMV-seronegative.

The chain joins TRBV5-1 to TRBJ2-5; 10 nucleotides match TRBD1. V was pared by 3 bases and J by 5 bases, with 1 base of the junction left unmatched. This CDR3 is 13 amino acids long. Germline values: CDR1 SGHRS, CDR2 YFSETQ. In nucleotides, the CDR3 is TGCGCCAGCAGCTGGGGACAGGGGGAGACCCAGTACTTC. Translation gives CASSWGQGETQYF.

The chain carries TRBV30 and TRBJ1-1; 10 bases line up with TRBD1. Germline-derived CDR1 and CDR2 are GTSNPN and SVGIG (reference sequence). The V gene end was trimmed by 8 bases and the J gene end by 6 bases; junction bases not matched to a gene: 6. This CDR3 is built from 12 residues. Here the CDR3 DNA reads TGTGCCCGCGACGGGACAGGGGCTGAAGCTTTCTTT. It encodes CARDGTGAEAFF. Full variable domain (missing parts from reference TRBV30 and TRBJ1-1): SQTIHQWPATLVQPVGSPLSLECTVEGTSNPNLYWYRQAAGRGLQLLFYSVGIGQISSEVPQNLSASRPQDRQFILSSKKLLLSDSGFYLCARDGTGAEAFFGQGTRLTVV.

This clone has more than one count but fewer than ten. This rearrangement joins TRBV7-6 to TRBJ2-1, with D maybe TRBD1 (5 bases). V was clipped by 6 bases and J by 8 bases, with 14 bases between them. This CDR3 is 13 amino acids long. CDR1 is SGHVS, CDR2 FNYEAQ, per germline. CDR3 nucleotide sequence: TGTGCCAGCAGTTTCTACTTAGGGGATGAGCAGTTCTTC. Encoded protein: CASSFYLGDEQFF. The complete variable domain, with remaining parts taken from reference TRBV7-6 and TRBJ2-1, reads GAGVSQSPRYKVTKRGQDVALRCDPISGHVSLYWYRQALGQGPEFLTYFNYEAQQDKSGLPNDRFSAERPEGSISTLTIQRTEQRDSAMYRCASSFYLGDEQFFGPGTRLTVL.

The chain employs TRBV5-8 and TRBJ1-4; D is ambiguous. There are 16 residues in the CDR3. Germline CDR1 SGHTS, CDR2 YDEGEE. The germline V and J ends were trimmed by 1 base and 7 bases, with 17 bases remaining between them. The CDR3 DNA reads TGTGCCAGCAGCTTGCGGGTCGCAGCCGATACTGAAAAACTGTTTTTT. The encoded protein is CASSLRVAADTEKLFF.

This clone came up once. The rearrangement uses TRBV9 and TRBJ2-7; D may be TRBD2 (5 bases). Germline CDR1 is SGDLS and CDR2 is YYNGEE. Trimming stripped 0 bases from V and 2 bases from J, with 9 bases between. The CDR3 runs to 14 residues. The CDR3 spells CASSVEGGPYEQYF. DNA of the CDR3: TGTGCCAGCAGCGTAGAGGGCGGGCCCTACGAGCAGTACTTC. Drawing the rest from reference TRBV9 and TRBJ2-7, the complete variable domain is DSGVTQTPKHLITATGQRVTLRCSPRSGDLSVYWYQQSLDQGLQFLIQYYNGEERAKGNILERFSAQQFPDLHSELNLSSLELGDSALYFCASSVEGGPYEQYFGPGTRLTVT.

The chain recombines TRBV7-9 with TRBJ1-1; 8 bases are a match to TRBD1. This CDR3 has 13 amino acids. Looked up from germline, CDR1 is SEHNR and CDR2 is FQNEAQ (reference sequence). V was pared by 3 bases and J by 9 bases, with 6 bases of the junction left unmatched. The CDR3 DNA sequence: TGTGCCAGCAGCTTCGGGACAGGCGAAAAAGCTTTCTTT. It translates to CASSFGTGEKAFF.

This sequence joins TRBV7-2 and TRBJ2-3, with D perhaps TRBD2 (5 bases). Germline V gene lookup returns CDR1 SGHTA and CDR2 FQGNSA. V was shortened by 4 bases and J by 6 bases, with 14 bases between the two germline ends. This CDR3 contains 14 residues. The CDR3, as DNA: TGTGCCAGCAGCTCTACCACCCCGGGGGATACGCAGTATTTT. Protein: CASSSTTPGDTQYF.

Remarks on this clone: Other DNA sequences in this sample translate to the same CDR3. The chain links TRBV29-1 to TRBJ2-1, with D perhaps matching TRBD2 (5 bases). Germline CDR1 is SQVTM and CDR2 is ANQGSEA. The CDR3 runs to 11 residues. V lost 6 bases, J lost 9 bases, and 12 bases lay in between. Written as DNA, the CDR3 is TGCAGCGTCCGCGAGGCGGGTGAGCAGTTCTTC. Protein sequence: CSVREAGEQFF.

CDR3 sequence: CASSSLRHLQETQYF. The DNA of the CDR3 is TGTGCCAGCAGTTCCCTTCGACACCTACAAGAGACCCAGTACTTC. The J gene is TRBJ2-5, the V gene TRBV6-5; no firm D call. Trimming took 4 bases from V and 2 from J, leaving 14 bases between them. Germline loops: CDR1 MNHEY, CDR2 SVGAGI. CDR3 length: 15 residues.

The chain links TRBV28 to TRBJ2-1; no definite D call. The CDR3 sequence is 11 residues long. The V gene lost 4 bases and the J gene lost 7 bases, with 5 bases spanning the gap. The V gene's germline CDR1 is MDHEN and CDR2 SYDVKM. CDR3 nucleotides: TGTGCCAGCAGTTCCCGGAATGAGCAGTTCTTC. Translation: CASSSRNEQFF.

The chain joins TRBV7-2 to TRBJ2-1, with a tentative D call TRBD1 (5 bases). The V and J ends lost 2 bases and 9 bases respectively, with 8 bases between them. CDR3 length: 12 amino acids. Germline CDR1 reads SGHTA; CDR2 reads FQGNSA. The CDR3 protein is CASSLRGIEQFF. CDR3 in DNA: TGTGCCAGCAGCTTAAGGGGCATTGAGCAGTTCTTC.

The chain links TRBV9 to TRBJ2-7; 9 bases are a match to TRBD1. The CDR3 totals 18 residues. V gave up 4 bases and J gave up 1 base; unmatched junction bases: 15. Germline V gene sequence: CDR1 SGDLS, CDR2 YYNGEE. CDR3 nucleotide sequence: TGTGCCAGCAGCCCGAGGACGAAACAGGGGGCAGTTTCCTACGAGCAGTACGTC. Translated, it gives CASSPRTKQGAVSYEQYV.

The chain has TRBV29-1 and TRBJ1-2, with 12 bases lining up with TRBD1. Germline assignment: CDR1 SQVTM and CDR2 ANQGSEA. The CDR3 totals 13 residues. V lost 6 bases, J lost 5 bases, and 4 bases stayed unmatched. The CDR3 DNA sequence: TGCAGCGTAGGGACAGGGGGCGGGTATGGCTACACCTTC. This gives the protein CSVGTGGGYGYTF.

This clone was recorded once. The chain has TRBV27 and TRBJ2-7, with D unclear. CDR1 is MNHEY, CDR2 SMNVEV, per germline (reference sequence). V was shortened by 3 bases and J by 6 bases, with 15 bases between the two germline ends. The CDR3 is made up of 14 amino acids. The CDR3 is CASSFQLSRAEQYF. DNA of the CDR3: TGTGCCAGCAGTTTCCAACTCTCGCGTGCCGAGCAGTACTTC.

This clone showed up just a few times. The chain employs TRBV9 and TRBJ2-7; TRBD1 matches 7 bases. The V gene end was trimmed by 5 bases and the J gene end by 3 bases; junction bases not matched to a gene: 11. From germline, CDR1 is SGDLS and CDR2 YYNGEE. The CDR3 length is 15 residues. The CDR3 DNA reads as TGTGCCAGCAGTAACCCCGGGACAGAGTTCTACGAGCAGTACGTC. Translated: CASSNPGTEFYEQYV.

This clone was counted between two and nine times. The V gene is TRBV4-1, the J gene TRBJ1-3; D gene unclear. Germline CDR1 and CDR2: MGHRA and YSYEKL. This CDR3 has 18 amino acids. V lost 1 base and J lost 0, with 16 bases in between. CDR3 region: CASSQGPGFSGSGNTIYF. In DNA form, the CDR3 reads TGCGCCAGCAGCCAAGGGCCGGGGTTCTCTGGCTCTGGAAACACCATATATTTT.

The chain uses TRBV7-2 and TRBJ2-5; 8 bases match TRBD2. Germline loops: CDR1 SGHTA, CDR2 FQGNSA. J was trimmed by 0 bases and V by 4 bases; bases with no gene match: 4. CDR3 length: 15 amino acids. The CDR3 spells CASSSQAGDQETQYF. The CDR3 nucleotides are TGTGCCAGCAGCTCCCAAGCGGGGGACCAAGAGACCCAGTACTTC.

This clone was detected once. V usage is TRBV30 and J usage is TRBJ1-5; D is uncertain. V dropped 0 bases and J dropped 5 bases, with 8 bases sitting between them. Germline V gene sequence: CDR1 GTSNPN, CDR2 SVGIG (reference sequence). The CDR3 is made up of 13 amino acids. CDR3 residues: CAWSVREDQPQHF. As DNA, the CDR3 is TGTGCCTGGAGTGTACGGGAGGATCAGCCCCAGCATTTT.

This clone was seen a single time. The chain has TRBV6-1 and TRBJ2-5; 8 bases are a match to TRBD2. CDR1 and CDR2 (germline): MNHNS, SASEGT. The V gene end was trimmed by 0 bases and the J gene end by 4 bases; junction bases not matched to a gene: 13. This CDR3 comprises 18 residues. The CDR3 region is CASSEAVGGAYILETQYF. CDR3 bases: TGTGCCAGCAGTGAAGCGGTCGGGGGGGCGTATATCTTAGAGACCCAGTACTTC.

This chain connects TRBV5-8 to TRBJ2-5; perhaps TRBD2 as D (6 bases). Trimming left V 2 bases short and J 5 bases short, with 16 bases between. The CDR3 length is 15 residues. Germline V gives CDR1 SGHTS, CDR2 YDEGEE. As DNA, the CDR3 is TGTGCCAGCAGCTTACGGGGGTCTATGGGGGAGACCCAGTACTTC. Its protein is CASSLRGSMGETQYF.

Note on this clone: Relative to the germline gene, one junction end is altered; a read error may explain this. The J gene is TRBJ1-1, the V gene TRBV7-9, with no clear D. Germline lookup yields CDR1 SEHNR and CDR2 FQNEAQ (reference sequence). The CDR3 has 15 residues. CDR3 region: CSSSSEDRVNTEAFF. CDR3 sequence (DNA): TGTTCCAGCAGCTCGGAGGACCGTGTGAACACTGAAGCTTTCTTT.

The gene calls are TRBV5-1 and TRBJ2-1; TRBD2 matches at 9 bases. Germline assignment: CDR1 SGHRS and CDR2 YFSETQ. After removal of 5 bases from V and 0 bases from J, the junction contained 15 bases not matched to a gene. The CDR3 is made up of 19 amino acids. The CDR3 loop is CASSRFLASGTSSYNEQFF. The CDR3 nucleotides are TGCGCCAGCAGTCGGTTTTTGGCTAGCGGGACCAGCTCCTACAATGAGCAGTTCTTC.

This rearrangement joins TRBV6-5 to TRBJ1-1; tentative D call: TRBD1 (6 bases). The V gene lost 4 bases and the J gene lost 3 bases, with 12 bases spanning the gap. This CDR3 comprises 14 residues. The V gene's germline CDR1 is MNHEY and CDR2 SVGAGI. The DNA for the CDR3 is TGTGCCAGCAGTTTAGGGGCAGGGGACACTGAAGCTTTCTTT. This translates into CASSLGAGDTEAFF.

The chain couples TRBV5-5 to TRBJ1-5; D possibly corresponds to TRBD1 (6 bases). Germline CDR1 and CDR2: SGHKS and YYEKEE (reference sequence). V gave up 0 bases and J gave up 5 bases, with 9 bases separating them. This CDR3 has 14 amino acids. In DNA, the CDR3 is TGTGCCAGCAGCTTGGGACAGGTCTATCAGCCCCAGCATTTT. Protein sequence: CASSLGQVYQPQHF.

The chain couples TRBV7-9 to TRBJ1-4, with 10 bases lining up with TRBD1. V gave up 5 bases and J gave up 4 bases; unmatched junction bases: 13. This CDR3 comprises 18 residues. Per the germline V gene, CDR1 is SEHNR and CDR2 is FQNEAQ (reference sequence). This chain's CDR3 is CASSPWGGTGDFNEKLFF. The DNA of the CDR3 is TGTGCCAGCAGCCCATGGGGGGGGACAGGGGATTTTAATGAAAAACTGTTTTTT.

V gene TRBV2 combines with J gene TRBJ1-4; 8 nucleotides match TRBD1. Germline assignment: CDR1 SNHLY and CDR2 FYNNEI. V shed 4 bases and J 8 bases; nucleotides not matched to a gene: 12. CDR3 size: 16 residues. This chain's CDR3 is CASSVGVRGQGEKLFF. CDR3 in DNA: TGTGCCAGCAGTGTGGGGGTCAGGGGGCAAGGCGAAAAACTGTTTTTT.

The chain couples TRBV6-5 to TRBJ1-4, with no clear D. The CDR3 extends over 14 amino acids. Germline V gene lookup returns CDR1 MNHEY and CDR2 SVGAGI. V was shortened by 4 bases and J by 8 bases, with 14 bases between the two germline ends. DNA of the CDR3: TGTGCCAGCAGTTCAACCCGGATGGAGGAAAAACTGTTTTTT. It codes for CASSSTRMEEKLFF.

The V call is TRBV29-1, the J call TRBJ2-5; 9 bases line up with TRBD1. The CDR3 totals 13 residues. After removal of 6 bases from V and 4 bases from J, the junction contained 6 bases not matched to a gene. The germline CDR1 and CDR2 sequences are SQVTM and ANQGSEA. Here the CDR3 DNA reads TGCAGCGTGGACAGGGGTATGGCAGAGACCCAGTACTTC. Translation gives CSVDRGMAETQYF.

This CDR3 reads CASSSYQSANTEAFF. CDR3 DNA: TGTGCCAGCAGCTCTTACCAGTCCGCGAACACTGAAGCTTTCTTT. This chain links TRBV7-9 with TRBJ1-1; D uncertain. This CDR3 contains 15 residues. Germline CDR1 and CDR2: SEHNR and FQNEAQ (reference sequence). V lost 4 bases and J 1 base, leaving 13 bases between the germline ends.

Notes on this clone: In the same sample, other DNA sequences code for this CDR3. The CDR3 nucleotides read TGTGCCAGCAGCGGGCAGGGAACTAATGAAAAACTGTTTTTT. This translates into CASSGQGTNEKLFF. The rearrangement links TRBV9 to TRBJ1-4, with D possibly being TRBD1 (5 bases). Looked up from germline, CDR1 is SGDLS and CDR2 is YYNGEE. This CDR3 comprises 14 residues. Trimming took off 3 bases at V and 1 base at J, with 7 bases between the two ends.

The chain joins TRBV7-2 to TRBJ2-5; the D gene is possibly TRBD2 (6 bases). This CDR3 has 17 residues. V was clipped by 8 bases and J by 5 bases, with 27 bases between them. Germline assignment: CDR1 SGHTA and CDR2 FQGNSA. In nucleotides, the CDR3 is TGTGCCAGCGGGTTGGGGGGTCTCCAACTAAAAGGGGAGACCCAGTACTTC. Protein product: CASGLGGLQLKGETQYF.

The chain is built from TRBV7-9 and TRBJ2-3; 8 positions match TRBD2. The CDR3 extends over 16 amino acids. Germline assignment: CDR1 SEHNR and CDR2 FQNEAQ (reference sequence). V lost 5 bases to trimming and J lost 6 bases; unmatched junction nucleotides: 13. The CDR3 bases are TGTGCCAGCAGCCCCCCCCATGGGCGGGAGGTGGATACGCAGTATTTT. This gives the protein CASSPPHGREVDTQYF. The complete variable domain, with remaining parts taken from reference TRBV7-9 and TRBJ2-3, reads DTGVSQNPRHKITKRGQNVTFRCDPISEHNRLYWYRQTLGQGPEFLTYFQNEAQLEKSRLLSDRFSAERPKGSFSTLEIQRTEQGDSAMYLCASSPPHGREVDTQYFGPGTRLTVL.